These 28 T cell receptor beta chains share one sample of origin, sequenced in a study of cytomegalovirus exposure and HLA in healthy donors. PCR employed 60 Vbeta and 13 Jbeta primers. The protocol was immunoSEQ multiplex PCR, while the TCRdb copy is restricted to in-frame clones and leaves out a portion. The sample holds roughly 66,000 clones; around three quarters are singletons and the top ten take 6.3%. Source material: PBMCs. These receptors were taken from a man in his forties or fifties in good health and CMV-seronegative.

This clone was seen a handful of times. The genes are TRBV28 and TRBJ1-1; 10 bases map to TRBD1. Germline V gene sequence: CDR1 MDHEN, CDR2 SYDVKM. The CDR3 consists of 14 residues. Trimming removed 2 bases from V and 5 bases from J; junction bases left unmatched: 2. The CDR3: CASSLGDRGTEAFF. The CDR3 DNA reads TGTGCCAGCAGTTTAGGGGACAGGGGAACTGAAGCTTTCTTT.

This chain links TRBV6-6 with TRBJ2-1; 7 bases fit TRBD2. Losses at the gene ends were 7 bases for V and 8 bases for J; bases not matched to a gene: 11. The CDR3 is 14 residues long. Germline CDR1 and CDR2: MNHNY and SVGAGI (reference sequence). For the CDR3, the DNA is TGTGCCAGCATGCTGATGGGAGGGACGGATGAGCAGTTCTTC. Translation: CASMLMGGTDEQFF.

This chain links TRBV5-1 with TRBJ1-1; D ambiguous. V lost 2 bases, J lost 0 bases, and 8 bases lay in between. The CDR3 totals 14 residues. In germline, CDR1 is SGHRS, CDR2 YFSETQ. The CDR3 nucleotides are TGCGCCAGCAGCTTTGAGACTATGAACACTGAAGCTTTCTTT. It is translated as CASSFETMNTEAFF.

The chain carries TRBV28 and TRBJ2-1, with TRBD1 matching 7 bases. The CDR3 spans 16 residues. With V trimmed by 5 bases and J by 5 bases, 12 bases remained unmatched. Germline V gives CDR1 MDHEN, CDR2 SYDVKM. The CDR3 DNA follows: TGTGCCAGCAGTACGACCTGGGACAGCCTAGACAATGAGCAGTTCTTC. Protein sequence: CASSTTWDSLDNEQFF.

This clone was counted only a few times. The gene calls are TRBV6-5 and TRBJ2-1, with a tentative D call TRBD2 (5 bases). Germline loops: CDR1 MNHEY, CDR2 SVGAGI. The CDR3 extends over 13 amino acids. The V end lost 3 bases, the J end lost 11 bases, and 14 bases lay between the germline ends. The CDR3 loop reads CASSYQRLTKQFF. CDR3 coding DNA: TGTGCCAGCAGTTATCAGCGGCTGACTAAGCAGTTCTTC.

Comments on this clone: A read error may produce the germline difference seen at one junction end. This chain links TRBV6-4 with TRBJ1-2, with D possibly being TRBD1 (6 bases). The CDR3 runs to 12 residues. The germline CDR1 and CDR2 sequences are MRHNA and SNTAGT. CDR3 residues: CASSDSKGHSNF. CDR3 in DNA: TGTGCCAGCAGTGACTCCAAGGGACATTCCAACTTC.

This sequence joins TRBV28 and TRBJ1-4; TRBD1 agrees at 9 bases. Germline V gives CDR1 MDHEN, CDR2 SYDVKM. The CDR3 loop spans 15 amino acids. V dropped 6 bases and J dropped 8; count of bases not matched to a gene: 10. The CDR3 loop reads CASSPPGQGNEKLFF. The CDR3 DNA sequence: TGTGCCAGCAGCCCTCCGGGACAGGGTAACGAAAAACTGTTTTTT.

This clone was recorded only once. V usage is TRBV11-2 and J usage is TRBJ1-5, with unresolved D. Germline CDR1 and CDR2: SGHAT and FQNNGV. The ends were cut back, 1 base at V and 6 bases at J, with 4 bases in the middle. The CDR3 is 12 amino acids. CDR3 loop: CASSLAGQPQHF. In DNA form, the CDR3 reads TGTGCCAGCAGCTTAGCGGGTCAGCCCCAGCATTTT. Full variable domain (remainder filled in from reference TRBV11-2 and TRBJ1-5): EAGVAQSPRYKIIEKRQSVAFWCNPISGHATLYWYQQILGQGPKLLIQFQNNGVVDDSQLPKDRFSAERLKGVDSTLKIQPAKLEDSAVYLCASSLAGQPQHFGDGTRLSIL.

This clone turned up a few times. V gene TRBV18 combines with J gene TRBJ2-1; TRBD2 agrees at 10 bases. V dropped 1 base and J dropped 7; count of bases not matched to a gene: 7. The V gene's germline CDR1 is KGHSH and CDR2 LQKENI. The CDR3 loop spans 16 amino acids. The CDR3 region is CASSPQWSGGANEQFF. The CDR3 DNA sequence: TGTGCCAGCTCACCACAGTGGAGCGGGGGGGCTAATGAGCAGTTCTTC. Filled out from reference TRBV18 and TRBJ2-1, the complete variable domain reads NAGVMQNPRHLVRRRGQEARLRCSPMKGHSHVYWYRQLPEEGLKFMVYLQKENIIDESGMPKERFSAEFPKEGPSILRIQQVVRGDSAAYFCASSPQWSGGANEQFFGPGTRLTVL.

This clone was picked up one time. The CDR3 spells CASSLDSGGLRYGYTF. The CDR3, as DNA: TGTGCCAGCAGCTTAGATTCGGGGGGACTCCGCTATGGCTACACCTTC. This chain links TRBV11-2 with TRBJ1-2; D is perhaps TRBD1 (5 bases). CDR1 SGHAT and CDR2 FQNNGV come from the germline V gene. V was cut by 0 bases and J by 4 bases, with 15 bases left in between. The length of the CDR3 is 16 residues.

The gene calls are TRBV18 and TRBJ1-5; D remains ambiguous. The CDR3 spans 15 residues. CDR1 is KGHSH and CDR2 is LQKENI in the germline V gene. V lost 2 bases to trimming and J lost 9 bases, with 17 bases between them. The CDR3 nucleotides are TGTGCCAGCTCACCATATGAGGGAGGTTCAGGGCCCCAGCATTTT. Amino acid sequence: CASSPYEGGSGPQHF. Complete variable domain (other parts from reference TRBV18 and TRBJ1-5): NAGVMQNPRHLVRRRGQEARLRCSPMKGHSHVYWYRQLPEEGLKFMVYLQKENIIDESGMPKERFSAEFPKEGPSILRIQQVVRGDSAAYFCASSPYEGGSGPQHFGDGTRLSIL.

The chain has TRBV7-2 and TRBJ2-7; 8 bases map to TRBD1. The CDR3 is 14 amino acids. Losses at the gene ends were 7 bases for V and 2 bases for J; bases not matched to a gene: 7. Looked up from germline, CDR1 is SGHTA and CDR2 is FQGNSA. CDR3 residues: CASMRGTGTYEQYF. The CDR3 DNA is TGTGCCAGCATGAGGGGGACAGGAACCTACGAGCAGTACTTC. The full variable domain, its missing parts supplied by reference TRBV7-2 and TRBJ2-7, is GAGVSQSPSNKVTEKGKDVELRCDPISGHTALYWYRQSLGQGLEFLIYFQGNSAPDKSGLPSDRFSAERTGGSVSTLTIQRTQQEDSAVYLCASMRGTGTYEQYFGPGTRLTVT.

V gene TRBV30 combines with J gene TRBJ1-2; D unclear. Looked up from germline, CDR1 is GTSNPN and CDR2 is SVGIG (reference sequence). The V end was cut by 0 bases, the J end by 8 bases, with 13 bases between. The CDR3 runs to 13 residues. The CDR3 DNA is TGTGCCTGGAGTGTACTCGGAGGGTACGGCTACACCTTC. Amino acids: CAWSVLGGYGYTF.

This chain connects TRBV18 to TRBJ2-3, with TRBD1 as a possible D gene (6 bases). Per the germline V gene, CDR1 is KGHSH and CDR2 is LQKENI. Trimming shortened V by 2 bases and J by 2 bases, and 14 bases separated the two germline ends. CDR3 length: 16 amino acids. CDR3 sequence: CASSPMTGSPTDTQYF. The CDR3 DNA follows: TGTGCCAGCTCACCAATGACAGGATCCCCCACAGATACGCAGTATTTT.

The chain is built from TRBV28 and TRBJ2-1; 9 bases align to TRBD2. J gave up 6 bases and V 5 bases, and 5 bases lay outside the gene matches. The CDR3 has 14 amino acids. The V gene's germline CDR1 is MDHEN and CDR2 SYDVKM. CDR3 amino acids: CASSVTSGSNEQFF. Here the CDR3 DNA reads TGTGCCAGCAGTGTGACTAGCGGATCCAATGAGCAGTTCTTC.

V and J are TRBV18 and TRBJ1-3, with a possible D match to TRBD1 (6 bases). The CDR3 has 16 residues. Germline CDR1 is KGHSH and CDR2 is LQKENI. Trimming removed 2 bases from V and 0 bases from J, with 11 bases in between. The chain's CDR3 is CASSPAGQFSGNTIYF. The DNA for the CDR3 is TGTGCCAGCTCACCAGCAGGACAGTTCTCTGGAAACACCATATATTTT.

The chain joins TRBV7-9 to TRBJ1-5, with TRBD1 identical over 7 bases. J was trimmed by 2 bases and V by 4 bases; bases with no gene match: 2. The CDR3 is made up of 14 amino acids. Germline CDR1 SEHNR, CDR2 FQNEAQ (reference sequence). The CDR3 DNA sequence: TGTGCCAGCAGCTACGGACAGGGCAATCAGCCCCAGCATTTT. Its translation: CASSYGQGNQPQHF.

V usage is TRBV6-5 and J usage is TRBJ2-1; D might be TRBD1 (6 bases). The CDR3 is made up of 13 amino acids. V lost 4 bases, J lost 16 bases, and 20 bases lay in between. Germline CDR1 reads MNHEY; CDR2 reads SVGAGI. The CDR3 sequence is CASSSPVRQAPFF. The CDR3 DNA sequence: TGTGCCAGCAGTTCCCCCGTACGACAGGCCCCCTTCTTC.

The chain carries TRBV5-4 and TRBJ2-3; 7 nucleotides line up with TRBD2. CDR1 SGHNT and CDR2 YYREEE come from the germline V gene (reference sequence). This CDR3 region has 15 residues. The V gene end was trimmed by 4 bases and the J gene end by 2 bases; junction bases not matched to a gene: 7. CDR3 residues: CASSPKRGNTDTQYF. CDR3 in DNA: TGTGCCAGCAGCCCTAAGCGGGGAAACACAGATACGCAGTATTTT.

V and J are TRBV27 and TRBJ2-7; 8 bases are shared with TRBD1. The ends lost 4 bases at V and 7 bases at J; junction bases unmatched: 9. The CDR3 is 14 residues long. Per the germline V gene, CDR1 is MNHEY and CDR2 is SMNVEV (reference sequence). Here the CDR3 DNA reads TGTGCCAGCAGTTGGGGACAGGAGAGCGGGGAGCAGTACTTC. As protein: CASSWGQESGEQYF.

V usage is TRBV6-1 and J usage is TRBJ1-2; 11 bases agree with TRBD1. This CDR3 is built from 14 residues. Germline V CDR1 and CDR2: MNHNS, SASEGT. Germline trimming cut 6 bases from V and 4 bases from J; bases unmatched to any gene: 4. The CDR3 DNA reads TGTGCCAGCAGGAGGACAGGGGGCAGCTATGGCTACACCTTC. This sequence encodes CASRRTGGSYGYTF.

The V call is TRBV30, the J call TRBJ2-3; D gene unclear. Germline loops: CDR1 GTSNPN, CDR2 SVGIG (reference sequence). V was shortened by 0 bases and J by 5 bases, with 6 bases between the two germline ends. The CDR3 runs to 12 residues. CDR3 DNA sequence: TGTGCCTGGAGTGTATCGGGAGATACGCAGTATTTT. This translates into CAWSVSGDTQYF.

This sequence joins TRBV20-1 and TRBJ2-5; no clear D gene. CDR1 DFQATT and CDR2 SNEGSKA come from the germline V gene (reference sequence). Trimming took off 3 bases at V and 5 bases at J, with 7 bases between the two ends. The CDR3 length is 11 residues. The CDR3 is CSASLGETQYF. CDR3 nucleotide sequence: TGCAGTGCTAGTCTAGGCGAGACCCAGTACTTC.

This chain joins TRBV7-6 and TRBJ2-2, with D perhaps matching TRBD1 (6 bases). Germline-derived CDR1 and CDR2 are SGHVS and FNYEAQ. V was pared by 2 bases and J by 5 bases, with 15 bases between. The CDR3 extends over 16 amino acids. The chain's CDR3 is CASSLNPGVRTGELFF. CDR3 DNA: TGTGCCAGCAGCTTAAACCCAGGGGTGAGAACCGGGGAGCTGTTTTTT.

The V call is TRBV5-4, the J call TRBJ1-6; D gene ambiguous. The V end lost 9 bases, the J end lost 9 bases, and 19 bases lay between the germline ends. Germline CDR1 reads SGHNT; CDR2 reads YYREEE (reference sequence). CDR3 length: 14 residues. The chain's CDR3 is CATTNTGGVSPLHF. CDR3 coding DNA: TGTGCCACCACTAATACCGGCGGGGTTTCACCCCTCCACTTT.

This sequence joins TRBV18 and TRBJ1-1; TRBD1 aligns across 9 bases. This CDR3 comprises 16 residues. Trimming at V came to 6 bases and at J to 3 bases, leaving 11 bases not matched to a gene. The V gene's germline CDR1 is KGHSH and CDR2 LQKENI. CDR3 residues: CASSLGTGRFHTEAFF. CDR3 DNA sequence: TGTGCCAGCTCCCTCGGGACAGGGCGTTTTCACACTGAAGCTTTCTTT. Supplemented by reference TRBV18 and TRBJ1-1, the full variable domain reads NAGVMQNPRHLVRRRGQEARLRCSPMKGHSHVYWYRQLPEEGLKFMVYLQKENIIDESGMPKERFSAEFPKEGPSILRIQQVVRGDSAAYFCASSLGTGRFHTEAFFGQGTRLTVV.

The V and J genes are TRBV9 and TRBJ2-3; D is uncertain. V was shortened by 0 bases and J by 0 bases, with 5 bases between the two germline ends. Germline lookup yields CDR1 SGDLS and CDR2 YYNGEE. CDR3 size: 14 residues. CDR3 region: CASSVESSTDTQYF. The CDR3, as DNA: TGTGCCAGCAGCGTAGAATCTAGCACAGATACGCAGTATTTT.

This clone has only a few counts. The V gene is TRBV29-1, the J gene TRBJ1-2; a weak D match, TRBD1 (5 bases). The CDR3 length is 14 residues. The germline gives CDR1 SQVTM, CDR2 ANQGSEA. The germline V and J ends were trimmed by 6 bases and 6 bases, with 20 bases remaining between them. CDR3 region: CSVQRGTAADGYTF. DNA for the CDR3: TGCAGCGTCCAAAGGGGTACAGCTGCGGATGGCTACACCTTC. The variable domain in full, completed from reference TRBV29-1 and TRBJ1-2, reads SAVISQKPSRDICQRGTSLTIQCQVDSQVTMMFWYRQQPGQSLTLIATANQGSEATYESGFVIDKFPISRPNLTFSTLTVSNMSPEDSSIYLCSVQRGTAADGYTFGSGTRLTVV.